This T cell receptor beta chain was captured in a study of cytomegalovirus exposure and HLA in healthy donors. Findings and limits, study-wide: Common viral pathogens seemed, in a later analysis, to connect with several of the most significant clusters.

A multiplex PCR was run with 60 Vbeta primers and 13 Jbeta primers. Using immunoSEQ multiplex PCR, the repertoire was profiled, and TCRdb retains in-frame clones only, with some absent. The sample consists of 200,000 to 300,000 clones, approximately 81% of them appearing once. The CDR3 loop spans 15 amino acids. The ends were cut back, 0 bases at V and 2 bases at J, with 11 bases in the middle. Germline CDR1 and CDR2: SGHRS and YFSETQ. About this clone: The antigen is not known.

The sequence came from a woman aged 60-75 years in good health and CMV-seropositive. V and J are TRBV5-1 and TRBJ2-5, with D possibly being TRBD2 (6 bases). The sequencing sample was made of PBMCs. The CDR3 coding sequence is TGCGCCAGCAGCTTGGAATGGGCGGGGCAAGAGACCCAGTACTTC. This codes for CASSLEWAGQETQYF.